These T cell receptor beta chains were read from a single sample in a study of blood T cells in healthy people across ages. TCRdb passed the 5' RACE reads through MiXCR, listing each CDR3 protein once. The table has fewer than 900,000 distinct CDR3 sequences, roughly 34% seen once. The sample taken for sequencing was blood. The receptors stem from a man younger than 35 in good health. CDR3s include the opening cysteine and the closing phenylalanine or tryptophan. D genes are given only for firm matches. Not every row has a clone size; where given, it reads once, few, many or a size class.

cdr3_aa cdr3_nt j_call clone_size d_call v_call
CARRTGELFF TGTGCCAGACGGACCGGGGAGCTGTTTTTT TRBJ2-2 few NA TRBV28
CASSQGVSEANVLTF TGTGCCAGCAGCCAAGGAGTTTCCGAGGCCAACGTCCTGACTTTC TRBJ2-6 NA NA TRBV4-2
CSVLGTTRTSYNEQFF TGCAGCGTCCTGGGGACTACCAGGACTTCCTACAATGAGCAGTTCTTC TRBJ2-1 many TRBD2 TRBV29-1
CASSFLLADTQYF TGCGCCAGCAGCTTCCTGTTGGCAGATACGCAGTATTTT TRBJ2-3 few NA TRBV5-1
CAAGGTNTGELFF TGTGCCGCAGGGGGCACCAACACCGGGGAGCTGTTTTTT TRBJ2-2 many TRBD1 TRBV2
CASSIRPVGETQYF TGTGCCAGCAGCATCCGGCCGGTTGGGGAGACCCAGTACTTC TRBJ2-5 NA NA TRBV12-3/TRBV12-4
CSERALAEQETQYF TGCAGTGAAAGGGCACTAGCGGAGCAAGAGACCCAGTACTTC TRBJ2-5 few TRBD2 TRBV20-1
CASSQDLGTATPEQYF TGCGCCAGCAGCCAAGATTTAGGGACAGCAACTCCTGAGCAGTACTTC TRBJ2-5 once TRBD1 TRBV4-3
CASSLASGGGTEAFF TGTGCCAGCAGCCTAGCTTCAGGGGGGGGCACTGAAGCTTTCTTT TRBJ1-1 NA TRBD1 TRBV5-1
CASSLRLAPPQETQYF TGTGCCAGCAGTTTACGGCTAGCCCCCCCCCAAGAGACCCAGTACTTC TRBJ2-5 NA NA TRBV27
CASRSISGTQYF TGTGCCAGCAGATCAATCTCGGGGACCCAGTACTTC TRBJ2-5 few NA TRBV27
CSAREAGGSNTGELFF TGCAGTGCTAGAGAAGCGGGGGGCTCGAACACCGGGGAGCTGTTTTTT TRBJ2-2 NA TRBD2 TRBV20-1
CASSQDVSGGAKTQYF TGTGCCAGCAGCCAAGATGTTAGCGGGGGGGCAAAGACCCAGTACTTC TRBJ2-5 NA TRBD2 TRBV3-1
CASSYGIRGRETQYF TGTGCCAGCAGTTACGGTATCCGGGGACGAGAGACCCAGTACTTC TRBJ2-5 few NA TRBV6-2/TRBV6-3
CASSLGSGRVNTEAFF TGTGCCAGCAGTTTAGGGTCTGGCAGGGTGAACACTGAAGCTTTCTTT TRBJ1-1 few NA TRBV12-3/TRBV12-4
CASSLGNTYEQYF TGTGCCAGCAGTTTGGGAAACACTTACGAGCAGTACTTC TRBJ2-7 many NA TRBV25-1
CASSQDQERGGPEDAQYF TGCGCCAGCAGCCAAGATCAAGAGCGGGGGGGGCCTGAAGATGCGCAGTATTTT TRBJ2-3 NA TRBD2 TRBV4-3
CVSSSWTGGSPLHF TGTGTCAGCAGTTCCTGGACAGGGGGCTCACCCCTCCACTTT TRBJ1-6 NA TRBD1 TRBV12-3/TRBV12-4
CASSRTRGPYGQYF TGTGCCAGCAGTCGAACCCGAGGGCCCTACGGGCAGTACTTC TRBJ2-5 NA NA TRBV6-2/TRBV6-3
CASSLRGKGYGYTF TGTGCCAGCAGCCTTCGGGGGAAGGGGTATGGCTACACCTTC TRBJ1-2 NA NA TRBV27
CASSPVSRTEAFF TGTGCCAGCAGCCCCGTTTCTCGGACAGAAGCTTTCTTT TRBJ1-1 NA NA TRBV6-5
CASSPPVAGRTDTQYF TGTGCCAGCTCACCACCCGTCGCAGGGAGGACAGATACGCAGTATTTT TRBJ2-3 NA NA TRBV18
CASSFYSQSSYNEQYF TGTGCCAGCAGTTTTTACAGTCAGAGCTCCTACAATGAGCAGTACTTC TRBJ2-7 NA NA TRBV28
CASSSRDSDYNEQFF TGCGCCAGCAGCTCCCGGGACTCCGACTATAATGAGCAGTTCTTC TRBJ2-1 NA NA TRBV5-1
CASSQTGGSNQPQHF TGTGCCAGCAGCCAGACAGGGGGTAGCAATCAGCCCCAGCATTTT TRBJ1-5 few TRBD1 TRBV4-2
CASSLVPEPNEAFF TGCGCCAGCAGCTTGGTCCCAGAGCCGAATGAAGCTTTCTTT TRBJ1-1 NA NA TRBV5-1
CASRYQEGQPQHF TGCGCCAGCCGCTATCAGGAGGGACAGCCCCAGCATTTT TRBJ1-5 NA NA TRBV5-1
CCARDRLRTYEQYF TGCTGTGCTAGAGATCGGCTGAGGACCTACGAGCAGTACTTC TRBJ2-7 NA NA TRBV20-1
CASSLDEGTDSGEQYF TGTGCCAGCAGCTTAGACGAGGGAACGGATTCGGGGGAGCAGTACTTC TRBJ2-5 NA NA TRBV13
CASSDVLARAGEKNSPLHF TGTGCCAGCAGTGATGTTTTGGCCAGGGCAGGGGAGAAAAATTCACCCCTCCACTTT TRBJ1-6 many NA TRBV25-1
CSARVDQGFPYNEQFF TGCAGTGCTAGAGTCGATCAGGGTTTCCCGTACAATGAGCAGTTCTTC TRBJ2-1 many NA TRBV20-1
CASSSYTGSLPEAFF TGTGCCAGCAGTTCCTATACAGGGAGTCTCCCTGAAGCTTTCTTT TRBJ1-1 NA NA TRBV27
CASSLKAAGGRTDTQYF TGTGCCAGCAGCCTTAAAGCGGCGGGGGGGCGTACAGATACGCAGTATTTT TRBJ2-3 few TRBD2 TRBV7-3
CASSDGSSQTRTDTQYF TGTGCCAGCAGTGATGGATCTAGCCAGACACGCACAGATACGCAGTATTTT TRBJ2-3 NA NA TRBV25-1
CASSGSTQETQYF TGTGCCAGCAGTGGGTCCACGCAAGAGACCCAGTACTTC TRBJ2-5 NA NA TRBV25-1
CASSLLRDETQYF TGTGCCAGCAGCTTGTTAAGGGATGAGACCCAGTACTTC TRBJ2-5 many NA TRBV5-6
CASSLLDRSYNEQYF TGTGCCAGCAGTCTCCTCGACAGGAGCTACAATGAGCAGTACTTC TRBJ2-7 NA NA TRBV6-2/TRBV6-3
CASSPLSAGGYEQYF TGTGCCAGCAGTCCCTTATCGGCCGGGGGCTACGAGCAGTACTTC TRBJ2-7 few NA TRBV27
CAWSEVNSYGYTF TGTGCCTGGAGTGAGGTTAATAGCTATGGCTACACCTTC TRBJ1-2 NA NA TRBV30
CASSGSRGNIQYF TGTGCCAGCTCCGGGAGCAGGGGAAACATTCAGTACTTC TRBJ2-4 many NA TRBV6-5
CASSFSSGGPYNEQFF TGCGCCAGCAGCTTCTCCAGCGGGGGGCCATACAATGAGCAGTTCTTC TRBJ2-1 many TRBD2 TRBV5-1
CAISEQGRKGYTF TGTGCCATCAGTGAGCAGGGGCGGAAAGGCTACACCTTC TRBJ1-2 NA NA TRBV10-3
CASSYSYAGTSYEQYF TGTGCCAGCAGTTACTCGTACGCAGGGACCTCCTACGAGCAGTACTTC TRBJ2-7 many NA TRBV6-5
CASSPGTTIYF TGTGCCAGCAGTCCCGGGACAACCATATATTTT TRBJ1-3 NA NA TRBV7-2
CAQDGDSRGYTF TGTGCCCAAGACGGGGACTCCCGGGGCTACACCTTC TRBJ1-2 few NA TRBV30
CASSRDADTEAFF TGTGCCAGCAGCCGCGACGCGGACACTGAAGCTTTCTTT TRBJ1-1 few NA TRBV7-3
CASSQSSVAGTNEQFF TGCGCCAGCAGCCAATCTTCGGTAGCGGGGACGAATGAGCAGTTCTTC TRBJ2-1 NA TRBD2 TRBV5-1
CASSWGKGETQYF TGTGCCAGCAGTTGGGGGAAGGGGGAGACCCAGTACTTC TRBJ2-5 NA NA TRBV12-3/TRBV12-4
CSATAQANSPLHF TGCAGTGCTACGGCCCAAGCTAATTCACCCCTCCACTTT TRBJ1-6 many NA TRBV20-1
CASSLPSGPETQYF TGCGCCAGCAGCCTCCCCAGCGGTCCGGAGACCCAGTACTTC TRBJ2-5 many NA TRBV4-1
CSARTGQAYEQYF TGCAGTGCACGGACAGGGCAAGCCTACGAGCAGTACTTC TRBJ2-7 NA TRBD1 TRBV20-1